Sequencing of this TCR beta chain was carried out in a study of blood T cell repertoires in COVID-19. Overall study: Samples of COVID-19 (acute and convalescent) were obtained from the United States, Italy and Spain. Sample material is recorded as cDNA or gDNA derived from T cells, B-cell-depleted T cells, or PBMCs.

With 3 bases removed from V and 14 bases from J, the gap between germline ends came to 19 bases. The CDR3 covers 14 residues. Germline CDR1 reads SNHLY; CDR2 reads FYNNEI. Patients at the Seattle site were enrolled during active infection and followed longitudinally. Per the study methods: Quantification of nucleated cells was approximated via reference gene primer amplification. The table came from immunoSEQ multiplex PCR; TCRdb's copy has only in-frame clones and leaves some out. V, J and clone size reflect that table, while D and trimming were determined from the DNA. The table lists roughly 350,000 clones, around 87% of them singletons.

The source is a woman aged 25 to 39 with COVID-19, enrolled during active disease. The sequenced material came from peripheral blood. The chain recombines TRBV2 with TRBJ1-4; D ambiguous. CDR3 bases: TGTGCCAGCAGTGACCCAGGCGGAGGGAACTTGCTGTTTTTT. It is translated as CASSDPGGGNLLFF.